Shown below are 25 T cell receptor beta chains from a single sample sequenced in a study of lymphopenia after photon versus proton radiotherapy. Some clones are missing from TCRdb's copy, which holds only in-frame ones; the method was immunoSEQ multiplex PCR. The data show about 83,000 clones, around four fifths seen once. The starting material was peripheral blood, obtained from a patient treated with proton-based radiotherapy. The receptors derive from a man in his sixties with pancreatic cancer.

V and J are TRBV23-1 and TRBJ1-6; D gene unclear. Being an ORF, TRBV23-1 has a function that is uncertain. V was clipped by 6 bases and J by 12 bases, with 12 bases between them. The CDR3 is 12 amino acids. The CDR3 bases are TGCGCCAGCAGCCCCGTTCTAGTACCCCTCCACTTT. Translated: CASSPVLVPLHF.

This clone was seen a handful of times. V usage is TRBV19 and J usage is TRBJ2-7, with D possibly being TRBD1 (7 bases). The V and J ends lost 6 bases and 2 bases respectively, with 14 bases between them. The CDR3 is made up of 14 amino acids. Germline V gives CDR1 LNHDA, CDR2 SQIVND (reference sequence). CDR3 region: CASSKGGQTYEQYF. CDR3 DNA: TGTGCCAGTAGCAAGGGGGGACAGACCTACGAGCAGTACTTC.

The chain employs TRBV6-1 and TRBJ2-3; 7 bases are shared with TRBD2. Germline CDR1 MNHNS, CDR2 SASEGT. Unmatched junction bases numbered 5, after V lost 2 bases and J lost 0 bases. This CDR3 has 16 amino acids. CDR3 in DNA: TGTGCCAGCAGTGAATTTGCGGGAGCCAGCACAGATACGCAGTATTTT. It specifies CASSEFAGASTDTQYF.

The CDR3 DNA sequence: TGTGCCAGCAGCCCCGGGTCCTCATACACTGAAGCTTTCTTT. As protein: CASSPGSSYTEAFF. V and J are TRBV7-2 and TRBJ1-1, with no clear D. Deletions cut 5 bases from V and 3 bases from J, with 13 bases between. Germline V CDR1 and CDR2: SGHTA, FQGNSA. The CDR3 covers 14 residues.

The chain links TRBV5-1 to TRBJ2-7; 7 nucleotides align to TRBD2. The germline V gene encodes CDR1 SGHRS and CDR2 YFSETQ. This CDR3 contains 16 residues. Unmatched junction bases numbered 15, after V lost 4 bases and J lost 5 bases. The CDR3 DNA sequence: TGCGCCAGCAGCCCGGATTTGGGGGAGGGTTCGGACGAGCAGTACTTC. Translated: CASSPDLGEGSDEQYF. The full variable domain, its missing parts supplied by reference TRBV5-1 and TRBJ2-7, is KAGVTQTPRYLIKTRGQQVTLSCSPISGHRSVSWYQQTPGQGLQFLFEYFSETQRNKGNFPGRFSGRQFSNSRSEMNVSTLELGDSALYLCASSPDLGEGSDEQYFGPGTRLTVT.

The chain recombines TRBV5-1 with TRBJ1-1, with D possibly being TRBD1 (5 bases). CDR3 length: 12 amino acids. Trimming removed 0 bases at V and 8 bases at J, with 8 bases between. Germline CDR1 and CDR2: SGHRS and YFSETQ. CDR3 nucleotides: TGCGCCAGCAGCTTGGTTCAGGGCGAAGCTTTCTTT. Translating gives CASSLVQGEAFF. Full variable domain (remainder filled in from reference TRBV5-1 and TRBJ1-1): KAGVTQTPRYLIKTRGQQVTLSCSPISGHRSVSWYQQTPGQGLQFLFEYFSETQRNKGNFPGRFSGRQFSNSRSEMNVSTLELGDSALYLCASSLVQGEAFFGQGTRLTVV.

This chain joins TRBV28 and TRBJ1-2, with 7 nucleotides matching TRBD1. The CDR3 spans 16 residues. CDR1 is MDHEN and CDR2 is SYDVKM in the germline V gene. V dropped 8 bases and J dropped 1; count of bases not matched to a gene: 13. The CDR3 DNA is TGTGCCAGCGCCAACAGGGGTCATCTCTTTAACTATGGCTACACCTTC. This translates into CASANRGHLFNYGYTF.

Comment on this clone: Other DNA sequences within the sample encode an identical CDR3. This chain links TRBV19 with TRBJ1-2; possibly TRBD1 for D (6 bases). The germline V and J ends were trimmed by 6 bases and 8 bases, with 13 bases remaining between them. This CDR3 spans 12 amino acids. Per germline, CDR1 LNHDA and CDR2 SQIVND (reference sequence). This CDR3 reads CASSARGGGYTF. CDR3 coding DNA: TGTGCCAGTAGCGCCCGGGGGGGCGGCTACACCTTC.

The rearrangement links TRBV30 to TRBJ2-3; D may be TRBD1 (6 bases). V gave up 6 bases and J gave up 2 bases, with 18 bases separating them. From germline, CDR1 is GTSNPN and CDR2 SVGIG (reference sequence). The CDR3 has 15 residues. The CDR3 here is CACSKGQGHTDTQYF. In DNA form, the CDR3 reads TGTGCCTGTTCTAAGGGCCAGGGACACACAGATACGCAGTATTTT.

CDR3 residues: CASKETLYGYTF. The CDR3 coding sequence is TGTGCCAGCAAGGAGACCCTCTATGGCTACACCTTC. J is TRBJ1-2 and V is TRBV28; D is unclear. CDR3 length equals 12 residues. CDR1 is MDHEN, CDR2 SYDVKM, per germline. Trimming took off 7 bases at V and 4 bases at J, with 10 bases between the two ends.

Here the CDR3 DNA reads TGTGCCAGCAGCTTAGGGCAGGGTAATCAGCCCCAGCATTTT. This gives the protein CASSLGQGNQPQHF. The chain couples TRBV7-8 to TRBJ1-5, with a possible D match to TRBD1 (5 bases). The CDR3 runs to 14 residues. Germline CDR1 SGHVS, CDR2 FQNEAQ. V was clipped by 1 base and J by 4 bases, with 8 bases between them. Based on the CDR3 plus reference TRBV7-8 and TRBJ1-5, the full variable domain is GAGVSQSPRYKVAKRGQDVALRCDPISGHVSLFWYQQALGQGPEFLTYFQNEAQLDKSGLPSDRFFAERPEGSVSTLKIQRTQQEDSAVYLCASSLGQGNQPQHFGDGTRLSIL.

This sequence joins TRBV30 and TRBJ1-1; no firm D call. From germline, CDR1 is GTSNPN and CDR2 SVGIG (reference sequence). Between the trimmed V and J ends, which lost 0 bases and 9 bases, there was a span of 11 bases. This CDR3 is 12 amino acids long. The CDR3: CAWSVSGRKAFF. CDR3 DNA: TGTGCCTGGAGTGTATCGGGCAGGAAAGCTTTCTTT.

V and J are TRBV19 and TRBJ2-5; no firm D call. CDR1 and CDR2 (germline): LNHDA, SQIVND (reference sequence). This CDR3 is built from 13 residues. With 6 bases removed from V and 1 base from J, the gap between germline ends came to 9 bases. In DNA form, the CDR3 reads TGTGCCAGTAGGTCCAGCCTCCAAGAGACCCAGTACTTC. Translated: CASRSSLQETQYF.

This clone was found once. V gene TRBV7-3 combines with J gene TRBJ2-1; TRBD2 is a possible D gene (7 bases). Trimming stripped 6 bases from V and 7 bases from J, with 19 bases between. The CDR3 has 15 residues. Germline assignment: CDR1 SGHTA and CDR2 FQGTGA. The CDR3, as DNA: TGTGCCAGCAGTTACAGGGAGGGAAGCAGGAATGAGCAGTTCTTC. Its translation: CASSYREGSRNEQFF.

The J gene is TRBJ2-7, the V gene TRBV4-1, with D possibly TRBD1 on 6 matching bases. Per the germline V gene, CDR1 is MGHRA and CDR2 is YSYEKL. This CDR3 region has 16 residues. V lost 4 bases to trimming and J lost 5 bases, with 21 bases between them. This CDR3 is CASSPSQGSLPHEQYF. Written as DNA, the CDR3 is TGCGCCAGCAGCCCAAGCCAGGGGAGTTTACCCCACGAGCAGTACTTC.

The chain joins TRBV28 to TRBJ2-1, with D perhaps TRBD1 (5 bases). The CDR3 spans 12 residues. The V and J ends lost 7 bases and 11 bases respectively, with 15 bases between them. Germline V gene sequence: CDR1 MDHEN, CDR2 SYDVKM. In nucleotides, the CDR3 is TGTGCCAGCACCCTAGGGGCTCTTAAGCAGTTCTTC. It codes for CASTLGALKQFF. The variable domain in full, with the rest retrieved from reference TRBV28 and TRBJ2-1, is DVKVTQSSRYLVKRTGEKVFLECVQDMDHENMFWYRQDPGLGLRLIYFSYDVKMKEKGDIPEGYSVSREKKERFSLILESASTNQTSMYLCASTLGALKQFFGPGTRLTVL.

The chain joins TRBV28 to TRBJ2-7; 8 bases are a match to TRBD1. The CDR3 is 20 amino acids. V trimming: 3 bases; J trimming: 3 bases; junction bases outside the gene matches: 22. Germline V gene data show CDR1 as MDHEN and CDR2 as SYDVKM. CDR3 in DNA: TGTGCCAGCAGTTTTCCAACCGGACAGGGTGCCATTCCTCTCTTCTACGAGCAGTACTTC. This codes for CASSFPTGQGAIPLFYEQYF.

This clone occurred once. V gene TRBV5-6 combines with J gene TRBJ2-2; either TRBD1 or TRBD2 may fit D (5 bases each). This CDR3 has 15 amino acids. V was shortened by 4 bases and J by 5 bases, with 15 bases between the two germline ends. Germline CDR1 is SGHDT and CDR2 is YYEEEE. This CDR3 is CASSLWGRNTGELFF. The CDR3 DNA reads TGTGCCAGCAGCCTTTGGGGACGCAATACCGGGGAGCTGTTTTTT.

This clone was found a few times. The chain recombines TRBV6-6 with TRBJ2-7, with D perhaps being TRBD1 or TRBD2 (5 bases each). This CDR3 has 14 amino acids. Trimming pared 6 bases from V and 7 bases from J, leaving 19 bases between. The germline CDR1 and CDR2 sequences are MNHNY and SVGAGI (reference sequence). CDR3 in amino acids: CASRSRGLEGEQYF. The CDR3 bases are TGTGCCAGCAGATCCCGCGGGCTTGAGGGGGAGCAGTACTTC.

In this sample, this clone turned up a few times. This rearrangement joins TRBV7-9 to TRBJ2-7, with 7 bases that match TRBD2. Trimming at V came to 6 bases and at J to 0 bases, leaving 5 bases not matched to a gene. CDR3 length equals 14 residues. Germline V gene sequence: CDR1 SEHNR, CDR2 FQNEAQ (reference sequence). CDR3 nucleotides: TGTGCCAGCAGAGCCGGGAGGAGCTCCTACGAGCAGTACTTC. Its translation is CASRAGRSSYEQYF.

The V gene is TRBV29-1, the J gene TRBJ1-2; possibly TRBD1 for D (5 bases). CDR1 is SQVTM and CDR2 is ANQGSEA in the germline V gene. This CDR3 has 13 amino acids. V lost 3 bases, J lost 2 bases, and 10 bases lay in between. CDR3 nucleotide sequence: TGCAGCGTTGAGGGGGTCAGAAACTATGGCTACACCTTC. Its protein is CSVEGVRNYGYTF.

This chain uses TRBV27 with TRBJ1-4, with 9 bases lining up with TRBD1. Germline CDR1 and CDR2: MNHEY and SMNVEV (reference sequence). V trimming: 5 bases; J trimming: 4 bases; junction bases outside the gene matches: 8. The CDR3 contains 16 residues. The CDR3 here is CASSATRQGGNEKLFF. The DNA of the CDR3 is TGTGCCAGCAGTGCGACTAGACAGGGGGGTAATGAAAAACTGTTTTTT.

The chain carries TRBV13 and TRBJ2-3; TRBD1 or TRBD2 may be the D gene (5 bases each). V shed 2 bases and J shed 0 bases, with 9 bases lying between them. CDR1 PRHDT and CDR2 FYEKMQ come from the germline V gene (reference sequence). This CDR3 region has 15 residues. The CDR3 spells CASSLSGQSTDTQYF. As DNA, the CDR3 is TGTGCCAGCAGCTTATCGGGGCAAAGCACAGATACGCAGTATTTT.

In its sample, this clone was seen once. The chain links TRBV28 to TRBJ1-2, with D possibly matching TRBD1 (6 bases). The germline gives CDR1 MDHEN, CDR2 SYDVKM. CDR3 length equals 16 residues. Trimming removed 6 bases from V and 1 base from J, with 18 bases in between. CDR3 loop: CASSPPTGPLNYGYTF. The CDR3, as DNA: TGTGCCAGCAGCCCCCCGACAGGCCCCCTTAACTATGGCTACACCTTC.

The rearrangement links TRBV29-1 to TRBJ1-2, with 8 positions matching TRBD1. The CDR3 spans 14 residues. The V gene end was trimmed by 7 bases and the J gene end by 3 bases; junction bases not matched to a gene: 10. Germline CDR1 reads SQVTM; CDR2 reads ANQGSEA. The CDR3 DNA sequence: TGCAGCGATAAGGACAGGGTTAGGGACTATGGCTACACCTTC. Its translation: CSDKDRVRDYGYTF.